This T cell receptor (beta chain) was identified during a study of beta chain features in type 1 diabetes. Study details: Summed over all samples, the examined sorted cells came to roughly 110,000,000.

In regard to this clone: Antigen: not known.

CDR1 is SGHTA and CDR2 is FQGNSA in the germline V gene. The V segment lost 5 bases and the J segment 2 bases; nucleotides outside the gene matches: 13. The CDR3 has 17 amino acids. CD45RO/CCR7/CD25/CD127/CD95/CD27 staining was used to isolate CD4+ naive, central memory, regulatory and stem cell-like memory cells by sorting. Points from the study as a whole: In all four CD4+ subsets, TCRB CDR3 length was significantly, moderately reduced in type 1 diabetes.

The sequenced template was cDNA made from the entire isolated RNA. Data came from immunoSEQ multiplex PCR; TCRdb stores just in-frame clones and leaves some out. The sample holds 300,000 to 400,000 clones, around 10% seen once. The chain employs TRBV7-2 and TRBJ2-5; 8 bases agree with TRBD1. The TCR comes from a man aged 25 to 40 with type 1 diabetes. Sequencing was carried out using central memory CD4+ T cells from blood. The CDR3 loop is CASSISGQGRLQETQYF. The CDR3 nucleotides read TGTGCCAGCAGCATATCCGGACAGGGAAGGCTACAAGAGACCCAGTACTTC.